Sequencing of this T cell receptor (beta chain) was carried out in a study of CD8 T cells in ankylosing spondylitis. Findings of the study overall: Matched ankylosing spondylitis synovial fluid reportedly showed significant enrichment of disease-linked clones.

Via MiXCR, TCRdb re-called the 5' RACE reads, giving one row per CDR3 protein. The data contain about 110,000 distinct CDR3 sequences, about 24% of them singletons. This CDR3 is 13 amino acids long. Germline V gene lookup returns CDR1 SQVTM and CDR2 ANQGSEA. This clonotype was recorded a few times. Antigen specificity is unknown. Sequencing was carried out using synovial fluid, either unsorted or a sorted T cell fraction (not recorded which). The chain joins TRBV29-1 to TRBJ2-1; possibly TRBD1 for D (7 bases). The sequence derives from a male donor with ankylosing spondylitis. CDR3 residues: CSGGGTVYNEQFF. Written as DNA, the CDR3 is TGCAGTGGAGGAGGGACAGTTTACAATGAGCAGTTCTTC.